Listed below are T cell receptor beta chains from one sample, sequenced in a study of blood T cell repertoires in COVID-19. Assay used: immunoSEQ multiplex PCR; TCRdb lists only in-frame clones, some missing. The table has under 100,000 clones, approximately 90% seen once. What was sequenced was peripheral blood. These receptors were obtained from a man aged 50 or older with acute or convalescent COVID-19. The CDR3 runs from the conserved cysteine through the conserved F or W. Fields, in order: V gene, D gene, J gene, clone size, CDR3 protein, CDR3 DNA. D genes are given only for firm matches. Some rows have no size entry. The others give once, few or many, or a class for an expanded clone.

>TRBV19|.|TRBJ1-5|.
CASQLDTGSYSNQPQHF
TGTGCCAGTCAACTGGATACAGGTAGCTATAGCAATCAGCCCCAGCATTTT
>TRBV6-5|TRBD1|TRBJ1-5|.
CATTGGANSNQPQHF
TGTGCCACCACAGGGGGAGCGAATAGCAATCAGCCCCAGCATTTT
>TRBV3-1/TRBV3-2|.|TRBJ2-7|.
CASSPPVDRNEQYF
TGTGCCAGCAGCCCCCCCGTCGACAGAAACGAGCAGTACTTC
>TRBV5-6|TRBD2|TRBJ2-5|few
CASSLGGLAVRETQYF
TGTGCCAGCAGCTTGGGAGGACTAGCGGTACGGGAGACCCAGTACTTC
>TRBV10-2|TRBD2|TRBJ2-7|few
CASSENSGRVIPYEQYF
TGCGCCAGCAGTGAGAATAGTGGGAGGGTTATACCCTACGAGCAGTACTTC
>TRBV3-1/TRBV3-2|.|TRBJ1-5|few
CASSQGGREGQPQHF
TGTGCCAGCAGCCAAGGCGGCAGGGAAGGGCAGCCCCAGCATTTT
>TRBV24-1|.|TRBJ1-1|.
CATSHPERGRRNTEAFF
TGTGCCACCAGTCATCCCGAGAGGGGGAGACGGAACACTGAAGCTTTCTTT
>TRBV11-2|TRBD2|TRBJ2-3|few
CASKKPGLAGRRDTQYF
TGTGCCAGCAAAAAGCCGGGACTAGCGGGGCGTCGGGATACGCAGTATTTT
>TRBV5-1|.|TRBJ1-4|.
CASSLVGANEKLFF
TGCGCCAGCAGCTTGGTCGGGGCTAATGAAAAACTGTTTTTT
>TRBV5-1|TRBD2|TRBJ2-2|.
CASSSLAGGGTGELFF
TGCGCCAGCAGCTCCTTAGCGGGAGGAGGGACCGGGGAGCTGTTTTTT
>TRBV29-1|TRBD1|TRBJ1-2|.
CSVGQGNYGYTF
TGCAGCGTTGGACAGGGAAACTATGGCTACACCTTC
>TRBV6-5|.|TRBJ2-7|.
CASSSRLAPYEQYF
TGTGCCAGCAGTTCGAGACTTGCTCCCTACGAGCAGTACTTC
>TRBV18|.|TRBJ2-1|.
CASSPNLYNEQFF
TGTGCCAGCTCACCGAACCTATACAATGAGCAGTTCTTC
>TRBV27|.|TRBJ1-2|few
CASSFTSSGNGYTF
TGTGCCAGCAGTTTTACCAGCTCAGGGAATGGCTACACCTTC
>TRBV4-2|TRBD1|TRBJ1-4|.
CASSPTAGQRSGEGTNEKLFF
TGTGCCAGCAGCCCAACTGCGGGACAGCGGTCCGGAGAGGGAACTAATGAAAAACTGTTTTTT
>TRBV25-1|.|TRBJ1-1|.
CASSELRSTEAFF
TGTGCCAGCAGTGAATTACGGAGCACTGAAGCTTTCTTT
>TRBV9|TRBD1|TRBJ2-5|.
CASSGTGPLETQYF
TGTGCCAGCAGCGGGACAGGGCCTCTCGAGACCCAGTACTTC
>TRBV11-2|.|TRBJ2-1|.
CASSLAVNEQFF
TGTGCCAGCAGCTTAGCTGTGAATGAGCAGTTCTTC
>TRBV6-5|.|TRBJ2-3|.
CATYAGGTDTQYF
TGTGCCACCTACGCAGGGGGCACAGATACGCAGTATTTT
>TRBV7-2|TRBD2|TRBJ2-4|.
CASSLGLAGPKNIQYF
TGTGCCAGCAGCTTAGGCCTAGCGGGACCCAAAAACATTCAGTACTTC
>TRBV15|TRBD1|TRBJ2-7|once
CATSSYRGPYEQYF
TGTGCCACCAGCAGTTACAGGGGGCCCTACGAGCAGTACTTC
>TRBV24-1|TRBD1|TRBJ1-2|.
CATSVLKRQGVCVFYGYTF
TGTGCCACCAGTGTTTTGAAAAGGCAGGGGGTCTGTGTTTTCTATGGCTACACCTTC
>TRBV3-1/TRBV3-2|.|TRBJ2-7|.
CASSQVRGGEQYF
TGTGCCAGCAGCCAAGTAAGAGGAGGCGAGCAGTACTTC
>TRBV29-1|TRBD1|TRBJ2-2|.
CSVGDTGGTGELFF
TGCAGCGTGGGAGACACAGGGGGAACCGGGGAGCTGTTTTTT
>TRBV7-6|TRBD1|TRBJ2-7|.
CASSQTGGEQYF
TGTGCCAGCAGCCAGACAGGGGGCGAGCAGTACTTC
>TRBV20-1|TRBD2|TRBJ2-7|.
CSASNPSGSGRDEQYF
TGCAGTGCTAGTAACCCCTCGGGAAGCGGGAGAGACGAGCAGTACTTC
>TRBV12-3/TRBV12-4|.|TRBJ1-2|.
CASTWGGFGYTF
TGTGCCAGCACCTGGGGGGGATTTGGCTACACCTTC
>TRBV11-2|.|TRBJ2-5|few
CASSFRQDGTQYF
TGTGCCAGCAGCTTTCGACAGGACGGGACCCAGTACTTC
>TRBV2|.|TRBJ1-6|.
CASGEHLQARYNSPLHF
TGTGCCAGCGGAGAGCACCTACAGGCTCGTTATAATTCACCCCTCCACTTT
>TRBV11-3|.|TRBJ2-5|.
CASSLGRAEETQYF
TGTGCCAGCAGCTTAGGGAGGGCCGAAGAGACCCAGTACTTC
>TRBV12-5|.|TRBJ1-1|once
CASGLSGFMNTEAFF
TGTGCTAGTGGTTTGTCAGGGTTCATGAACACTGAAGCTTTCTTT